The 10 T cell receptor beta chains listed next were all sequenced from one sample in a study of shared clonotypes between healthy human individuals. This table comes from immunoSEQ multiplex PCR, and its TCRdb copy is limited to in-frame clones, with some not included. The table shows around 720,000 clones, with about three quarters occurring only once. Sequencing was carried out using memory CD4+ T cells sorted from blood. Documented subset: CD45RA-negative fraction. These receptors were taken from a woman in her twenties or thirties in good health.

With respect to this clone: Just one base apart from a much larger clone, this may be a read error. In the same sample, other DNA sequences code for this CDR3. The gene calls are TRBV19 and TRBJ1-5; TRBD1 agrees at 7 bases. This CDR3 comprises 13 residues. Per germline, CDR1 LNHDA and CDR2 SQIVND (reference sequence). With 3 bases clipped from V and 5 bases from J, the junction kept 1 base outside the gene matches. The CDR3 DNA is TGTGCCAGTAGTATCCAGGGGGATCAGCCCCAGCATTTT. Its protein is CASSIQGDQPQHF.

The chain links TRBV4-2 to TRBJ1-1, with D perhaps TRBD1 (5 bases). Trimming left V 4 bases short and J 7 bases short, with 16 bases between. This CDR3 is 14 amino acids long. In germline, CDR1 is LGHNA, CDR2 YNFKEQ. This CDR3 is CASSRDGTPDEAFF. The CDR3 coding sequence is TGTGCCAGCAGCCGAGACGGGACGCCCGATGAAGCTTTCTTT.

CDR3 protein: CSVGSGTSDGKQFF. In DNA, the CDR3 is TGCAGCGTTGGTTCTGGGACTAGCGATGGGAAGCAGTTCTTC. V usage is TRBV29-1 and J usage is TRBJ2-1; 10 positions match TRBD2. The V gene's germline CDR1 is SQVTM and CDR2 ANQGSEA. The V and J ends lost 4 bases and 11 bases, in that order; junction bases with no gene match: 11. The CDR3 spans 14 residues.

The rearrangement uses TRBV5-3 and TRBJ1-4; 8 bases line up with TRBD1. TRBV5-3 falls under the ORF class, with uncertain function. The J segment lost 4 bases and the V segment lost 4 bases, leaving 9 bases of the junction unmatched. This CDR3 has 16 residues. CDR3 bases: TGTGCCAGAAGCCGGGGACAGGCAACATTTAATGAAAAACTGTTTTTT. Amino acid sequence: CARSRGQATFNEKLFF.

This chain connects TRBV6-1 to TRBJ1-2; TRBD1 is a possible D gene (5 bases). In germline, CDR1 is MNHNS, CDR2 SASEGT. V was clipped by 3 bases and J by 5 bases, with 10 bases between them. CDR3 size: 13 residues. CDR3 sequence reads: CASSEKGWYGYTF. The CDR3 nucleotides are TGTGCCAGCAGTGAGAAGGGGTGGTATGGCTACACCTTC.

The V call is TRBV5-1, the J call TRBJ1-2, with 9 bases aligning to TRBD1. The CDR3 has 15 residues. The junction had 12 bases not matched to a gene; V was cut back by 4 bases and J by 8 bases. Germline lookup yields CDR1 SGHRS and CDR2 YFSETQ. The CDR3: CASSPRTGVGEGYTF. In DNA form, the CDR3 reads TGCGCCAGCAGCCCCCGGACAGGGGTGGGGGAAGGCTACACCTTC.

This rearrangement joins TRBV6-6 to TRBJ1-2; D ambiguous. The CDR3 has 15 residues. CDR1 is MNHNY and CDR2 is SVGAGI in the germline V gene (reference sequence). Deletions cut 0 bases from V and 2 bases from J, with 10 bases between. The chain's CDR3 is CASSYSSLGNYGYTF. The CDR3 coding sequence is TGTGCCAGCAGTTACTCGAGTCTCGGAAACTATGGCTACACCTTC.

This clone was seen only a few times. This may be a read error, as it is one base from a much larger clone. This sample includes further DNA sequences coding for the same CDR3. The chain recombines TRBV5-1 with TRBJ2-1, with no clear D. The CDR3 runs 15 residues. The germline V and J ends were trimmed by 0 bases and 0 bases, with 7 bases remaining between them. CDR1 is SGHRS and CDR2 is YFSETQ in the germline V gene. CDR3 loop: CASSLDRSSYNEQFF. The CDR3 nucleotides are TGCGCCAGCAGCTTGGACCGGAGCTCCTACAATGAGCAGTTCTTC. The full variable domain, rest sourced from reference TRBV5-1 and TRBJ2-1, is KAGVTQTPRYLIKTRGQQVTLSCSPISGHRSVSWYQQTPGQGLQFLFEYFSETQRNKGNFPGRFSGRQFSNSRSEMNVSTLELGDSALYLCASSLDRSSYNEQFFGPGTRLTVL.

The rearrangement links TRBV7-7 to TRBJ2-1; the match to TRBD2 covers 7 bases. The J segment lost 7 bases and the V segment lost 0 bases, leaving 6 bases of the junction unmatched. The CDR3 is 15 residues long. Germline CDR1 SSHAT, CDR2 FNYEAQ (reference sequence). The CDR3 loop reads CASSLAGGPGNEQFF. The DNA for the CDR3 is TGTGCCAGCAGCTTAGCGGGAGGGCCTGGGAATGAGCAGTTCTTC.

This rearrangement joins TRBV10-2 to TRBJ1-1; D unresolved. The germline V gene encodes CDR1 WSHSY and CDR2 SAAADI. Trimming shortened V by 6 bases and J by 4 bases, and 15 bases separated the two germline ends. This CDR3 comprises 14 residues. CDR3 sequence (DNA): TGCGCCAGCAGGGTCCCAGGATCGGCCACTGAAGCTTTCTTT. Translating it yields CASRVPGSATEAFF.